The entry below describes one TCR beta chain. The V and J ends lost 6 bases and 2 bases respectively, with 13 bases between them. The CDR3 extends over 14 amino acids. The germline V gene encodes CDR1 MDHEN and CDR2 SYDVKM. The data belong to a study of blood T cell repertoires in COVID-19. Study-level information: Samples came from the United States, Italy and Spain, spanning acute and convalescent COVID-19. PBMCs, B-cell-depleted T cells, or T cells were the source of the cDNA or gDNA that made up the material.

Sequencing was performed with immunoSEQ multiplex PCR; in TCRdb, only in-frame clones are kept and a portion is missing. The sample gives 65,000 to 95,000 clones, 70% to 90% of which show up once; 6% to 8% is in the top ten. The source is a man aged 70-80 years with acute or convalescent COVID-19. Specimen: peripheral blood. V is TRBV28 and J is TRBJ2-5; tentatively, D is TRBD1 (5 bases). In DNA, the CDR3 is TGTGCCAGCAGCTCAGGGTTACGGCAAGAGACCCAGTACTTC. It codes for CASSSGLRQETQYF. The whole variable domain, remainder taken from reference TRBV28 and TRBJ2-5, is DVKVTQSSRYLVKRTGEKVFLECVQDMDHENMFWYRQDPGLGLRLIYFSYDVKMKEKGDIPEGYSVSREKKERFSLILESASTNQTSMYLCASSSGLRQETQYFGPGTRLLVL.